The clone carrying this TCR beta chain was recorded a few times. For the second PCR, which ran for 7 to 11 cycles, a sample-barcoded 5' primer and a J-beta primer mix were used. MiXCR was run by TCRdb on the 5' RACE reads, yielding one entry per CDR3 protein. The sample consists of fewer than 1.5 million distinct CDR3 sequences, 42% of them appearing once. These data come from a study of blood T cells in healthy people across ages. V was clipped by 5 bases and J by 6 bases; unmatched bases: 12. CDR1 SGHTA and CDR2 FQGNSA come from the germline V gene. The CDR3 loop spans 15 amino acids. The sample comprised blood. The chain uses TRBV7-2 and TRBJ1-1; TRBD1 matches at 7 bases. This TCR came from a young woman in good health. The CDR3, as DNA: TGTGCCAGCAGCCGAGGGGGCGCAGGGGCGTCTGAAGCTTTCTTT. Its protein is CASSRGGAGASEAFF.